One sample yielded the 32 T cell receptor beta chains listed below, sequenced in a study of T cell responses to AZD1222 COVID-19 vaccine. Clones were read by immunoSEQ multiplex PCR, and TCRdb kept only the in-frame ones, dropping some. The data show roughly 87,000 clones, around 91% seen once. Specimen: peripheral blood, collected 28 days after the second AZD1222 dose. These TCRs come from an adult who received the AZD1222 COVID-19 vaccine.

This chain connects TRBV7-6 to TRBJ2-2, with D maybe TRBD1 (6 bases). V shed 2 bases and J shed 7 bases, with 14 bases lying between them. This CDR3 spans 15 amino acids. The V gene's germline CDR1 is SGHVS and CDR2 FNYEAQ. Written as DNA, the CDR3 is TGTGCCAGCAGCTTATTCGGGCAGGGGATCGGGGAGCTGTTTTTT. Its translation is CASSLFGQGIGELFF.

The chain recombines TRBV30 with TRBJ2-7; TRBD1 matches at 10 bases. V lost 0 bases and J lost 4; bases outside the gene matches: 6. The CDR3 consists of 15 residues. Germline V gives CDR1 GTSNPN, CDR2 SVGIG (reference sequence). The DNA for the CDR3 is TGTGCCTGGAGTGTAAGGGACAGGGGAAGATACGAGCAGTACTTC. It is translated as CAWSVRDRGRYEQYF.

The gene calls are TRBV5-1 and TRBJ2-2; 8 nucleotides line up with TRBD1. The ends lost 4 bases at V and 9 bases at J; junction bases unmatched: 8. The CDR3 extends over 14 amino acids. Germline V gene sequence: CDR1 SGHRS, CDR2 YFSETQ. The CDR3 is CASSPSTGVRELFF. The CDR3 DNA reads TGCGCCAGCAGCCCTTCGACAGGGGTGAGGGAGCTGTTTTTT.

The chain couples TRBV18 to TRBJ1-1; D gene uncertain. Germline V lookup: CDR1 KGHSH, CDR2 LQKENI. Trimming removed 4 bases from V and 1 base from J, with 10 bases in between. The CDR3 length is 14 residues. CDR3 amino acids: CASSLGRGNTEAFF. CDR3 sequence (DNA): TGTGCCAGCTCACTCGGACGGGGGAACACTGAAGCTTTCTTT.

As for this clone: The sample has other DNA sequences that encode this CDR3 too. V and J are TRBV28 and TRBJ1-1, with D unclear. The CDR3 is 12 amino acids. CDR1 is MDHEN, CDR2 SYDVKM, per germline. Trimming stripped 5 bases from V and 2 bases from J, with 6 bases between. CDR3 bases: TGTGCCAGCAGTCCCAGAAACACTGAAGCTTTCTTT. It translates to CASSPRNTEAFF.

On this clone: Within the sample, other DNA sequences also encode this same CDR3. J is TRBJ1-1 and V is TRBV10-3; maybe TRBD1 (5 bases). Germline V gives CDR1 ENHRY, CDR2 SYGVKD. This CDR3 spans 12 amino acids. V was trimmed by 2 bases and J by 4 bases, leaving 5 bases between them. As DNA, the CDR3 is TGTGCCATCAGTGAGGGGGGCACTGAAGCTTTCTTT. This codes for CAISEGGTEAFF.

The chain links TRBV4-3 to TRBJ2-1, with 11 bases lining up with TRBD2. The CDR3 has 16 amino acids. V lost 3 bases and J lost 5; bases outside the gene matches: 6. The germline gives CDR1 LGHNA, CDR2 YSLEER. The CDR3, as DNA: TGCGCCAGCAGCCAGGGGACTAGCGGCCTAAACAATGAGCAGTTCTTC. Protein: CASSQGTSGLNNEQFF.

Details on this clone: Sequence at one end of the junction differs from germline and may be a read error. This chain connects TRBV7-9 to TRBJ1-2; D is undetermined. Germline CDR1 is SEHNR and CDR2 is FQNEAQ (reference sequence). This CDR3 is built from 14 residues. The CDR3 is CASSPTTELYSYTF. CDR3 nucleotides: TGTGCCAGCAGCCCGACGACTGAACTCTATAGCTACACCTTC.

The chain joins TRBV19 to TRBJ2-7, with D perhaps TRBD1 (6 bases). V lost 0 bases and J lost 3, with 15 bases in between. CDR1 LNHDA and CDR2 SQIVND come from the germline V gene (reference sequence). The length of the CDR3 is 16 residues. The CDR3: CASSIEGDTYFYEQYF. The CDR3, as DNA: TGTGCCAGTAGTATAGAAGGGGACACTTACTTCTACGAGCAGTACTTC. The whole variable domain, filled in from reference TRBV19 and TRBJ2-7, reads DGGITQSPKYLFRKEGQNVTLSCEQNLNHDAMYWYRQDPGQGLRLIYYSQIVNDFQKGDIAEGYSVSREKKESFPLTVTSAQKNPTAFYLCASSIEGDTYFYEQYFGPGTRLTVT.

The CDR3 protein is CASSQTGAYGYTF. CDR3 DNA sequence: TGTGCCAGCAGCCAGACAGGCGCCTATGGCTACACCTTC. The chain employs TRBV7-3 and TRBJ1-2; D might be TRBD1 (6 bases). V lost 5 bases, J lost 4 bases, and 11 bases lay in between. Germline CDR1 reads SGHTA; CDR2 reads FQGTGA. CDR3 length: 13 residues.

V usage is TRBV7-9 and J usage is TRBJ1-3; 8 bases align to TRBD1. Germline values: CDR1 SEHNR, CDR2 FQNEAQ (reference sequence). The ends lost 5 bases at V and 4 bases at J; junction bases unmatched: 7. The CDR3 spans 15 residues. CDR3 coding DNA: TGTGCCAGCAGCCCGACAGGGGCCTACGGAAACACCATATATTTT. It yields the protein CASSPTGAYGNTIYF.

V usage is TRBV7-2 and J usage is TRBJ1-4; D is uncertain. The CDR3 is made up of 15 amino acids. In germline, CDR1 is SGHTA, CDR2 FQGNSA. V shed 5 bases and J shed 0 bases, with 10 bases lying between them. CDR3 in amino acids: CASSPRATTNEKLFF. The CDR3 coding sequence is TGTGCCAGCAGCCCTCGAGCTACAACTAATGAAAAACTGTTTTTT.

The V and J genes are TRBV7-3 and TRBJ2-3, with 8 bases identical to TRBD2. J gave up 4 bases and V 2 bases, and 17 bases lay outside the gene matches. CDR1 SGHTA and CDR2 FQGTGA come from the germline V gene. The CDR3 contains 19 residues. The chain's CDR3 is CASSLGAAGISGAADTQYF. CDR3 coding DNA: TGTGCCAGCAGCTTAGGGGCGGCTGGAATTAGCGGGGCCGCAGATACGCAGTATTTT.

The CDR3 loop reads CASSQDYGPYEQYF. The DNA of the CDR3 is TGCGCCAGCAGCCAAGATTACGGACCCTACGAGCAGTACTTC. The genes are TRBV4-1 and TRBJ2-7, with D unresolved. The CDR3 has 14 amino acids. V dropped 0 bases and J dropped 2 bases, with 8 bases sitting between them. CDR1 is MGHRA, CDR2 YSYEKL, per germline.

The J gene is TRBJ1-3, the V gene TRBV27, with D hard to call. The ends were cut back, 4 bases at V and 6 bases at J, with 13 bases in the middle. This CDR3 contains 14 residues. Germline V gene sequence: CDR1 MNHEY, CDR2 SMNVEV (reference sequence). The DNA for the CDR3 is TGTGCCAGCAGTTCCCGAGGAAGCAAAAACACCATATATTTT. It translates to CASSSRGSKNTIYF.

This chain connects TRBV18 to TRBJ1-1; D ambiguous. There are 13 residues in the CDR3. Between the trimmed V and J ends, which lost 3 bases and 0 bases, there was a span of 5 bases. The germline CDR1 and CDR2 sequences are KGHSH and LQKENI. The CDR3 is CASSPAVNTEAFF. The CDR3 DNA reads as TGTGCCAGCTCACCGGCGGTGAACACTGAAGCTTTCTTT.

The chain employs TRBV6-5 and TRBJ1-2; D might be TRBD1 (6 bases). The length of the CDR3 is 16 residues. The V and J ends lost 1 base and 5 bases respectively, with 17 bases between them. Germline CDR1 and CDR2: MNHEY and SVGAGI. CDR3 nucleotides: TGTGCCAGCAGTTACTATGGAATCGGACAGAATTATGGCTACACCTTC. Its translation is CASSYYGIGQNYGYTF.

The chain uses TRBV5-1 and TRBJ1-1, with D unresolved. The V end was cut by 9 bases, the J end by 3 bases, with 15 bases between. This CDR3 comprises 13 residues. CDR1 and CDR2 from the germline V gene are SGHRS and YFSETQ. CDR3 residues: CATKYQADTEAFF. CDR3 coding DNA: TGCGCCACCAAGTATCAGGCCGACACTGAAGCTTTCTTT.

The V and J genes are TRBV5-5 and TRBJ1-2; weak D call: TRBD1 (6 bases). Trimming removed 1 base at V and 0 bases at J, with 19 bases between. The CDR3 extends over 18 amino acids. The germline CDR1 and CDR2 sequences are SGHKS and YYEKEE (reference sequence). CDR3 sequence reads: CASSLFKGLTGTNYGYTF. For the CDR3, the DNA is TGTGCCAGCAGCTTGTTTAAAGGGCTTACAGGGACTAACTATGGCTACACCTTC.

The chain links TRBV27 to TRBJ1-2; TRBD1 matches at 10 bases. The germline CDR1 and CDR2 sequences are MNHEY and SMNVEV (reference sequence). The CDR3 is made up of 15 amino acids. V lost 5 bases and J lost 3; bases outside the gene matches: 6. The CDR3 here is CASSQRDRGDYGYTF. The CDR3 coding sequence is TGTGCCAGCAGTCAACGGGACAGGGGCGACTATGGCTACACCTTC.

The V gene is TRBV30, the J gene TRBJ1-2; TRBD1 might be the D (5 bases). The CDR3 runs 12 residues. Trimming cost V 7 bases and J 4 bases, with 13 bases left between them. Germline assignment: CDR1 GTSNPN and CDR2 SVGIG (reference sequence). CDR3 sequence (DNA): TGTGCCTCGCCGGGACTGAGCTATGGCTACACCTTC. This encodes CASPGLSYGYTF. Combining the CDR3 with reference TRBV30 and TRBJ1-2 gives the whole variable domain SQTIHQWPATLVQPVGSPLSLECTVEGTSNPNLYWYRQAAGRGLQLLFYSVGIGQISSEVPQNLSASRPQDRQFILSSKKLLLSDSGFYLCASPGLSYGYTFGSGTRLTVV.

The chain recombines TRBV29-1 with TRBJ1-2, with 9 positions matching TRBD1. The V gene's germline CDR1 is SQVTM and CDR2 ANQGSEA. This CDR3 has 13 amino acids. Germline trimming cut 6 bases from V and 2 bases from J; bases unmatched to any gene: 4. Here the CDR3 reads CSVRTGVNYGYTF. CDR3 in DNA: TGCAGCGTACGGACAGGGGTCAACTATGGCTACACCTTC. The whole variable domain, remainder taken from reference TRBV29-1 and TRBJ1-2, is SAVISQKPSRDICQRGTSLTIQCQVDSQVTMMFWYRQQPGQSLTLIATANQGSEATYESGFVIDKFPISRPNLTFSTLTVSNMSPEDSSIYLCSVRTGVNYGYTFGSGTRLTVV.

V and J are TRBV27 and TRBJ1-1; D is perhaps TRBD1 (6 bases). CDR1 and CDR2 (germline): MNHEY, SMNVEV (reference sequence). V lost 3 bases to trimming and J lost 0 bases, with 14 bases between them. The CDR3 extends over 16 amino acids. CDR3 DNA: TGTGCCAGCAGTTTTTTTCGAGGGGGGGTGAACACTGAAGCTTTCTTT. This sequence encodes CASSFFRGGVNTEAFF.

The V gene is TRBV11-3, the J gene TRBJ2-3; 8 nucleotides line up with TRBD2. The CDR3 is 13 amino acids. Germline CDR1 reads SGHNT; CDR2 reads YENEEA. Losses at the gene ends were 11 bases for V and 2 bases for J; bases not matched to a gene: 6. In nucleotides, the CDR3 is TGTGCCGTAAGCGGGGGTTCCACAGATACGCAGTATTTT. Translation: CAVSGGSTDTQYF.

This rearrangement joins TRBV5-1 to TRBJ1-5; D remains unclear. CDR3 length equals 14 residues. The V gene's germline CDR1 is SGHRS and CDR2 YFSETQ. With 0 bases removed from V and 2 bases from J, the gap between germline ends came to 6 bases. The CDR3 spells CASSLEGGNQPQHF. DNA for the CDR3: TGCGCCAGCAGCTTGGAAGGAGGCAATCAGCCCCAGCATTTT.

CDR3 nucleotides: TGTGCCAGTAGTTGGGCAAGGGGATACTCCTACGAGCAGTACTTC. Translating it yields CASSWARGYSYEQYF. The V and J genes are TRBV19 and TRBJ2-7; TRBD1 is a possible D gene (5 bases). This CDR3 is 15 amino acids long. The germline V gene encodes CDR1 LNHDA and CDR2 SQIVND (reference sequence). Trimming pared 5 bases from V and 0 bases from J, leaving 14 bases between.

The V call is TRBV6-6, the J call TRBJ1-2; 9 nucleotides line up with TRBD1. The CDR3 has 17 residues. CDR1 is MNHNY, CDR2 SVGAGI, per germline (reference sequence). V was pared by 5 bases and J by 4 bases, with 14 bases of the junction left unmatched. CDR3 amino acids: CASSQPGQGESTYGYTF. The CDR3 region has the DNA TGTGCCAGCAGTCAACCGGGACAGGGTGAGAGCACCTATGGCTACACCTTC.

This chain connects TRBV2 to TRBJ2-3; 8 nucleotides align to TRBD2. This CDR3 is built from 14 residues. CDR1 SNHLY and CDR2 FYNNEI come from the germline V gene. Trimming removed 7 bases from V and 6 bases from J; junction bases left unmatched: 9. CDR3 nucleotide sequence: TGTGCCAGCACTCGAAGGCGGGGGGCCGATACGCAGTATTTT. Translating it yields CASTRRRGADTQYF.

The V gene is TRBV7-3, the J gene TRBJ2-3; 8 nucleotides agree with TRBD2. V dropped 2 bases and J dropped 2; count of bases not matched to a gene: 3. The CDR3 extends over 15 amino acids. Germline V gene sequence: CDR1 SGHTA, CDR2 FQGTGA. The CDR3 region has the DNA TGTGCCAGCAGCTTAGGCGGGGGGATCACAGATACGCAGTATTTT. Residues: CASSLGGGITDTQYF.

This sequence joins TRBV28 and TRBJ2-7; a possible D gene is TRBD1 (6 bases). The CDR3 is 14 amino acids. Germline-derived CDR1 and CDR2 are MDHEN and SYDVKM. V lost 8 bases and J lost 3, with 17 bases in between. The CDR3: CASGPYRDNYEQYF. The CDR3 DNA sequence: TGTGCCAGCGGCCCATACCGGGACAACTACGAGCAGTACTTC.

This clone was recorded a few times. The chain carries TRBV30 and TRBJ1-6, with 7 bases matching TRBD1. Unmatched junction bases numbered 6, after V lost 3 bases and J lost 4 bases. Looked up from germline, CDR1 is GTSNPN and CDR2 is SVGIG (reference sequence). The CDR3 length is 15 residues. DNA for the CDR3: TGTGCCTGGAGCCTACAGGGGACATATAATTCACCCCTCCACTTT. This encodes CAWSLQGTYNSPLHF.

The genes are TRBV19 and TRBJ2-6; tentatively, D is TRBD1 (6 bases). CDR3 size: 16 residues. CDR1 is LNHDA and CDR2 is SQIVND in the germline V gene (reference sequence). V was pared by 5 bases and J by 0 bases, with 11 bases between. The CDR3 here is CASSSTDSSGANVLTF. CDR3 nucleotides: TGTGCCAGTAGTTCCACGGACAGCTCTGGGGCCAACGTCCTGACTTTC.